The table lists the clone carrying this T cell receptor (beta chain) with a count of one. The antigen is not known. A multiplex PCR was run with 60 Vbeta primers and 13 Jbeta primers. Repertoires were generated with immunoSEQ multiplex PCR, while TCRdb's copy carries only in-frame clones and drops some. The sample holds approximately 250,000 clones; more than 75% are singletons and the top ten take 0.24%. This CDR3 comprises 15 residues. The V gene's germline CDR1 is SGHTA and CDR2 FQGNSA. Trimming cost V 6 bases and J 6 bases; bases outside gene matches: 11. This record comes from a study of cytomegalovirus exposure and HLA in healthy donors. Study overall: HLA-typed donors were the source of approximately 85 million unique TCRs, which an early data release held.

Overall study results and limits: The authors enumerated 180 or so TCR beta chains as linked to cytomegalovirus.

The source of this sequence is a girl aged 2 to 10 in good health and CMV-seronegative. Source material: PBMCs. The genes are TRBV7-2 and TRBJ1-2, with 9 bases fitting TRBD1. Here the CDR3 DNA reads TGTGCCAGCAGTCCAAGGACAGGGGAGTTCAATGGCTACACCTTC. Translating it yields CASSPRTGEFNGYTF.